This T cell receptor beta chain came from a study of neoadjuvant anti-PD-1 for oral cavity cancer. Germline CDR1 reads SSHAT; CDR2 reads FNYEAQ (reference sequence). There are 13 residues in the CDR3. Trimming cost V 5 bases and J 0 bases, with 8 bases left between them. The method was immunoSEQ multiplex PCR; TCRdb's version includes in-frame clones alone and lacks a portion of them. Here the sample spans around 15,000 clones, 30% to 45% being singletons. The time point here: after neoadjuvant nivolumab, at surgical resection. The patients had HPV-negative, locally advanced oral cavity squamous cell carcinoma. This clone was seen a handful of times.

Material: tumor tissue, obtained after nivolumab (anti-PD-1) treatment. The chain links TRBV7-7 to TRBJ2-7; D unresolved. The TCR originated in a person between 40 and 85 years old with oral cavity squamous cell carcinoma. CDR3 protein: CASSPTHSYEQYF. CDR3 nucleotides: TGTGCCAGCAGCCCGACACACTCCTACGAGCAGTACTTC.